This TCR beta chain originates from a study of T-cell memory formation after mild COVID-19. Amplification by 5'RACE using constant-segment primers produced TCR alpha and TCR beta cDNA libraries that carried sample barcodes and UMIs. TCRdb ran MiXCR on the 5' RACE reads and lists one entry per CDR3 protein. The repertoire holds around 200,000 distinct CDR3 sequences, with roughly 10% as singletons. Details on this clonotype: Its target is unknown.

Study outcomes and limitations: From day 15 to 85, contracting clones were balanced between CD4 and CD8, whereas later expanders leaned toward CD4+. Contracting clones localized mainly to CM and EM when CD4+ and mainly to EMRA when CD8+.

The TCR originated in a man between 18 and 29 years old who had mild COVID-19 (a few samples of this study predate the infection). Cell type and time point are not known. Sequencing was done on a sample of PBMCs or a T cell subset sorted from them (not recorded which).

The CDR3 protein is CASSLAEPPYTQYF. The CDR3 DNA sequence: TGTGCCAGCAGCTTAGCGGAGCCCCCATATACGCAGTATTTT. This chain connects TRBV7-2 to TRBJ2-3; D ambiguous. The CDR3 is 14 residues long. V dropped 0 bases and J dropped 7 bases, with 11 bases sitting between them. Germline values: CDR1 SGHTA, CDR2 FQGNSA.